This is a list of T cell receptor beta chains from one sample in a study of T cells in Graves' hyperthyroidism and ophthalmopathy. TCRdb re-called the multiplex PCR reads with MiXCR, one entry per CDR3 protein. The table shows roughly 570,000 distinct CDR3 sequences, with 15% to 18% occurring only once. Sequenced material: blood. These receptor sequences come from a woman aged 25-40 years with Graves' hyperthyroidism. CDR3s include the opening cysteine and the closing phenylalanine or tryptophan. The D gene is left open where the match is weak. A clone size is listed for some rows: how often the clone was seen (once, few, many), or a class if it is expanded.

TRBJ2-1 | many | TRBD1 | TRBV29-1 | TGCAGCGTGCCGGGACAGGATGCTTACAATGAGCAGTTCTTC | CSVPGQDAYNEQFF
TRBJ1-4 | many | - | TRBV7-9 | TGTGCCAGCAGCTTAGTGAGGGGAGCAAATGAAAAACTGTTTTTT | CASSLVRGANEKLFF
TRBJ2-7 | many | - | TRBV6-1 | TGTGCCAGCAGTTCCTCACTAGGGCCCTACGAGCAGTACTTC | CASSSSLGPYEQYF
TRBJ2-3 | many | TRBD2 | TRBV20-1 | TGCAGTGCCACCCGGGGGACTAGCGGAACAGATACGCAGTATTTT | CSATRGTSGTDTQYF
TRBJ2-1 | many | - | TRBV10-1 | TGCGCCAGCAGTGAGTCGTGGGCTAGCCGTGACAATGAGCAGTTCTTC | CASSESWASRDNEQFF
TRBJ2-7 | many | TRBD2 | TRBV6-2/TRBV6-3 | TGTGCCAGCAGTTACCCCCGCGGGAGCGGGAGGGCCGGGTCCTACGAGCAGTACTTC | CASSYPRGSGRAGSYEQYF
TRBJ2-7 | - | - | TRBV6-1 | TGTGCCAGCAGTCCCGGGCCACGAAGCTCCTACGAGCAGTACTTC | CASSPGPRSSYEQYF
TRBJ2-7 | many | TRBD2 | TRBV12-3/TRBV12-4 | TGTGCCAGCAGCACTATAAATGCGGGAGATTACGAGCAGTACTTC | CASSTINAGDYEQYF
TRBJ2-1 | few | - | TRBV20-1 | TGCAGTGCTAGAGATCCCGGCGGGCTGAACTACAATGAGCAGTTCTTC | CSARDPGGLNYNEQFF
TRBJ2-5 | many | TRBD2 | TRBV27 | TGTGCCAGCAGTTTCCTAGCGGGAGTGCGGGAGACCCAGTACTTC | CASSFLAGVRETQYF
TRBJ2-1 | many | - | TRBV9 | TGTGCCAGCAGCGTCCGACTAGGTGACTACAATGAGCAGTTCTTC | CASSVRLGDYNEQFF
TRBJ2-3 | - | - | TRBV4-2 | TGTGCCAGCAACCGGGACTTAGGAAGCACAGATACGCAGTATTTT | CASNRDLGSTDTQYF
TRBJ2-5 | few | TRBD1 | TRBV7-3 | TGTGCCAGCAGCAAGGGGGCTCAAGAGACCCAGTACTTC | CASSKGAQETQYF
TRBJ1-1 | many | TRBD1 | TRBV30 | TGTGCCTGGAGTTACGGCAGGGGGCTGGGCACTGAAGCTTTCTTT | CAWSYGRGLGTEAFF
TRBJ2-2 | - | TRBD2 | TRBV18 | TGTGCCAGCTCACCACCCGCGGGAGTGGTTTCCGGGGAGCTGTTTTTT | CASSPPAGVVSGELFF
TRBJ1-4 | - | - | TRBV7-2 | TGTGCCAGCAGCCTCCGGGAGGTTCCAACTAATGAAAAACTGTTTTTT | CASSLREVPTNEKLFF
TRBJ1-2 | many | TRBD1 | TRBV28 | TGTGCCAGCAGTTTTGGGGGACAGGGGGCTGATGGCTACACCTTC | CASSFGGQGADGYTF
TRBJ1-2 | once | TRBD1 | TRBV13 | TGTGCCAGCAGTTGGGACAGGGGGCGCAGTACGGGGGATTATGGCTACACCTTC | CASSWDRGRSTGDYGYTF
TRBJ2-5 | many | - | TRBV6-5 | TGTGCCAGCAGTTACTCGAGCCCTCGGGCAGGATGGGCCCAGTACTTC | CASSYSSPRAGWAQYF
TRBJ1-1 | few | - | TRBV2 | TGTGCCAGCAGTGCTGCTGAAGCTTTCTTT | CASSAAEAFF
TRBJ2-7 | many | TRBD1 | TRBV18 | TGTGCCAGCTCACCATCCCGGGACAGCTCCTACGAGCAGTACTTC | CASSPSRDSSYEQYF
TRBJ2-2 | - | - | TRBV29-1 | TGCAGCGTTGGAGCCGCGCGCTCCGGGAAGCTGTTTTTT | CSVGAARSGKLFF
TRBJ1-1 | many | - | TRBV7-9 | TGTGCCAGCAGCGAGAACAGGGAAGCTTTCTTT | CASSENREAFF
TRBJ2-7 | few | TRBD1 | TRBV6-1 | TGTGCCAGCAGTCAATCCGGGACAGGGCGCGACGAGCAGTACTTC | CASSQSGTGRDEQYF
TRBJ2-1 | many | - | TRBV27 | TGTGCCAGCAAAAGCGGGTCAATAAACAATGAGCAGTTCTTC | CASKSGSINNEQFF
TRBJ1-1 | many | - | TRBV3-1 | TGTGCCAGCAGCCTTGGGGCCCTGGGTGCTTTCTTT | CASSLGALGAFF
TRBJ2-3 | - | TRBD2 | TRBV20-1 | TGCAGTGCCCCCCCCGGGGGGGCCACAGATACGCAGTATTTT | CSAPPGGATDTQYF
TRBJ2-5 | many | - | TRBV7-2 | TGTGCCAGCAGCTTTAAAGCAGGGGAAGAGACCCAGTACTTC | CASSFKAGEETQYF
TRBJ2-1 | few | TRBD2 | TRBV6-1 | TGTGCCAGCTGGGCTAGCGGGCGCTATGAGCAGTTCTTC | CASWASGRYEQFF
TRBJ1-5 | - | TRBD1 | TRBV19 | TGTGCCAGTAGTGAAACAGGGGCTTCCAATCAGCCCCAGCATTTT | CASSETGASNQPQHF
TRBJ2-1 | many | - | TRBV7-6 | TGTGCCAGCAGCTTAATTAGGCAGGGGAGGACCAACTACAATGAGCAGTTCTTC | CASSLIRQGRTNYNEQFF
TRBJ2-7 | many | - | TRBV15 | TGTGCCACCAGCAGAGATACAGGGTACGACGAGCAGTACTTC | CATSRDTGYDEQYF
TRBJ2-3 | few | - | TRBV7-9 | TGTGCCAGCAGCAAGTTCTCGGGGAGCACAGATACGCAGTATTTT | CASSKFSGSTDTQYF
TRBJ2-1 | many | - | TRBV28 | TGTGCCAGCACCCCGGAAGGTGGGAGCTCCTACAATGAGCAGTTCTTC | CASTPEGGSSYNEQFF
TRBJ2-3 | many | - | TRBV5-1 | TGCGCCAGCAGCTTGGCCAGCAACCCAGATACGCAGTATTTT | CASSLASNPDTQYF
TRBJ1-2 | - | TRBD1 | TRBV28 | TGTGCCAGCAGCCCCGGGACAGCCGTTAACTATGGCTACACCTTC | CASSPGTAVNYGYTF
TRBJ1-1 | few | - | TRBV7-9 | TGTGCCAGCAGCTTAGGCCTTATTAAGCTAGGGGGAAACACTGAAGCTTTCTTT | CASSLGLIKLGGNTEAFF
TRBJ1-4 | few | - | TRBV10-3 | TGTGCCATCAGTCACCCGGGAAATGAAAAACTGTTTTTT | CAISHPGNEKLFF
TRBJ2-5 | few | - | TRBV27 | TGTGCCAGCAGTTTTGTAAGGGGGGAGACCCAGTACTTC | CASSFVRGETQYF
TRBJ2-1 | - | TRBD2 | TRBV3-1 | TGTGCCAGCAGCCCCCGAGGGCTAGCGGATTACAATGAGCAGTTCTTC | CASSPRGLADYNEQFF
TRBJ2-7 | many | - | TRBV29-1 | TGCAGCGTTGGTGGAGGGACAGACCAATACGAGCAGTACTTC | CSVGGGTDQYEQYF
TRBJ1-5 | - | TRBD1 | TRBV28 | TGTGCCAGCAGTTTATGGGGCCAGGGGGAAAGCAATCAGCCCCAGCATTTT | CASSLWGQGESNQPQHF
TRBJ2-5 | - | TRBD1 | TRBV7-9 | TGTGCCAGCAGCTCGACAGGACAGGGCGGGGAGACCCAGTACTTC | CASSSTGQGGETQYF
TRBJ2-7 | many | - | TRBV20-1 | TGCAGTGCTAGAAGACAGGAAGGCAACGAGCAGTACTTC | CSARRQEGNEQYF
TRBJ2-7 | many | TRBD2 | TRBV7-2 | TGTGCCAGCAGCTTAGTAGCGGGAAGGACCTACGAGCAGTACTTC | CASSLVAGRTYEQYF
TRBJ2-6 | - | - | TRBV15 | TGTGCCACCAGCTCAGGGAGGGGGGCCAACGTCCTGACTTTC | CATSSGRGANVLTF